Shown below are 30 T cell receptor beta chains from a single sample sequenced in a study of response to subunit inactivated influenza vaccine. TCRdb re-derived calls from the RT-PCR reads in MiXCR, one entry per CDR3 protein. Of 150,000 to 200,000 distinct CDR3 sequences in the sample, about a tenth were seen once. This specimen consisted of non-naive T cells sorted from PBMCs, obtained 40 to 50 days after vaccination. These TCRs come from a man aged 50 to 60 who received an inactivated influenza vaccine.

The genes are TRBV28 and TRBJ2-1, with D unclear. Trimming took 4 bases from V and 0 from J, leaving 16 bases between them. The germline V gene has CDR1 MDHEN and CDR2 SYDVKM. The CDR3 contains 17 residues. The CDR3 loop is CASSYQAASSSYNEQFF. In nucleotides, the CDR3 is TGTGCCAGCAGTTATCAGGCAGCCTCGAGCTCCTACAATGAGCAGTTCTTC.

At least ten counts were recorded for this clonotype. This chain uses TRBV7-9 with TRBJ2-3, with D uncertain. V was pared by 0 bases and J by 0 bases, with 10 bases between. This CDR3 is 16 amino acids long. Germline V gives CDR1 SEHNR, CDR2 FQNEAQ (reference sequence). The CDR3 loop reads CASSLAGRRSTDTQYF. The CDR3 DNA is TGTGCCAGCAGCTTAGCAGGTCGGCGTAGCACAGATACGCAGTATTTT.

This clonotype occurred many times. Here the CDR3 reads CASSSLRTGGRDTQYF. For the CDR3, the DNA is TGTGCCAGCAGTTCCCTCAGGACAGGGGGACGAGATACGCAGTATTTT. The rearrangement joins TRBV6-2 or TRBV6-3 to TRBJ2-3; 10 bases are a match to TRBD1. CDR3 size: 16 residues. Germline CDR1 and CDR2: MNHEY and SVGEGT. The V segment lost 4 bases and the J segment 5 bases; nucleotides outside the gene matches: 9.

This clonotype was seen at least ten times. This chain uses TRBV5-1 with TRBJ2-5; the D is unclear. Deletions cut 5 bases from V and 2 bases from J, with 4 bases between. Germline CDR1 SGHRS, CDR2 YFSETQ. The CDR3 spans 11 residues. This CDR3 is CASRAQETQYF. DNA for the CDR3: TGCGCCAGCAGGGCACAAGAGACCCAGTACTTC.

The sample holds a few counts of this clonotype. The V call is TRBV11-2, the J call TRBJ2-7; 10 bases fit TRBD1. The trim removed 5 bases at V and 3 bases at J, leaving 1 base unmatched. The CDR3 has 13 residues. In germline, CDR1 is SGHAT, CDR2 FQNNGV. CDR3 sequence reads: CASSGDRGYEQYF. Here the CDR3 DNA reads TGTGCCAGCAGCGGGGACAGGGGCTACGAGCAGTACTTC. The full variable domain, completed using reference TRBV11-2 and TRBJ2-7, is EAGVAQSPRYKIIEKRQSVAFWCNPISGHATLYWYQQILGQGPKLLIQFQNNGVVDDSQLPKDRFSAERLKGVDSTLKIQPAKLEDSAVYLCASSGDRGYEQYFGPGTRLTVT.

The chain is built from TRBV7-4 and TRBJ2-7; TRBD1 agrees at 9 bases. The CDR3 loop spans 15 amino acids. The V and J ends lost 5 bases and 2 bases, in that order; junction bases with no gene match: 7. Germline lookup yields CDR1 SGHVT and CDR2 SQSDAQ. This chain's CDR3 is CASSIQDRGAYEQYF. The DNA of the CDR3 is TGTGCCAGCAGCATTCAGGACAGGGGTGCCTACGAGCAGTACTTC.

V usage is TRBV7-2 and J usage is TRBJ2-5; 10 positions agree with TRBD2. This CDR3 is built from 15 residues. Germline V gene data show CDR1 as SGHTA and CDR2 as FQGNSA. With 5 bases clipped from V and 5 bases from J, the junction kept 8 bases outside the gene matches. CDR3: CASSPSGGAGETQYF. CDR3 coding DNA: TGTGCCAGCAGCCCCAGCGGGGGGGCCGGGGAGACCCAGTACTTC.

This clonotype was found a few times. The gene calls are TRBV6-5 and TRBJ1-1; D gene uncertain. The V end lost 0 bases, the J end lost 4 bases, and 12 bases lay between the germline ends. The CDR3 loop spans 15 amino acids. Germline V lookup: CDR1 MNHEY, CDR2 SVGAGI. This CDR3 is CASSYSHGLGTEAFF. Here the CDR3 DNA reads TGTGCCAGCAGTTACTCGCACGGGTTGGGCACTGAAGCTTTCTTT.

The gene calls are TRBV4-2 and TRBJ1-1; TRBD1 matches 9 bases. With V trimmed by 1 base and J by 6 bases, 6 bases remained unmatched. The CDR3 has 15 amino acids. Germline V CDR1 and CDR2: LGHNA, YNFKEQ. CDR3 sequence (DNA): TGTGCCAGCAGCCAAGCGGGACAGGGTGTGTCTGAAGCTTTCTTT. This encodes CASSQAGQGVSEAFF.

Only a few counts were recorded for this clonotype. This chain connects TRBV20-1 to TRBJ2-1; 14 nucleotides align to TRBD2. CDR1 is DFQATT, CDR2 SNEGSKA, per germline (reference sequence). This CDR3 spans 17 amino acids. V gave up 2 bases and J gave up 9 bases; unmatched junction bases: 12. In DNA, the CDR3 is TGCAGTGCTAGAAAACCCTGGGGGACTAGCGGGGGACTTGAGCAGTTCTTC. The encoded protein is CSARKPWGTSGGLEQFF.

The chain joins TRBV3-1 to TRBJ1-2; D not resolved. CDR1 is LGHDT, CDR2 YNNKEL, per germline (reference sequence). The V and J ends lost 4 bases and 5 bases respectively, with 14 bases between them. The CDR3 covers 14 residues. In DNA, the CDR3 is TGTGCCAGCAGCCCACCCCGGGCTTCATATGGCTACACCTTC. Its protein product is CASSPPRASYGYTF.

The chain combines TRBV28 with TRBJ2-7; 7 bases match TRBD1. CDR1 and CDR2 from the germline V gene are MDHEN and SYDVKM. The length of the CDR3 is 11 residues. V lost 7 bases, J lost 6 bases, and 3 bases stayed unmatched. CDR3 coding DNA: TGTGCCAGCACCGACAGGGTCGAGCAGTACTTC. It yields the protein CASTDRVEQYF.

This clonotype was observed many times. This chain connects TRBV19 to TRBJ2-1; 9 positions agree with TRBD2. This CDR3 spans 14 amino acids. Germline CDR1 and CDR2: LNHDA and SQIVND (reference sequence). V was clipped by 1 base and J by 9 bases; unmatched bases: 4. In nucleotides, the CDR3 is TGTGCCAGTAGTATAGGGGGACTAGCCGGTGAGCAGTTCTTC. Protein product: CASSIGGLAGEQFF.

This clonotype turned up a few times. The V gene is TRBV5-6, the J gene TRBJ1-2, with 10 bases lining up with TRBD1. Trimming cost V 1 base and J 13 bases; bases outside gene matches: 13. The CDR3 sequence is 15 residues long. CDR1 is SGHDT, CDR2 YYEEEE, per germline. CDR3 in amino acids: CASSLSGTGALSFTF. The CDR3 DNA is TGTGCCAGCAGCTTGAGCGGGACAGGGGCCCTCTCCTTCACCTTC.

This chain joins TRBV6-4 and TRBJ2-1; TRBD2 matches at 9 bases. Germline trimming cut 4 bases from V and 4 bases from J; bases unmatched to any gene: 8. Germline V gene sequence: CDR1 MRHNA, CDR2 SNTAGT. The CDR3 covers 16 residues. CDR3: CASSAMAGGQYNEQFF. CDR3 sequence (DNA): TGTGCCAGCAGTGCCATGGCGGGAGGGCAGTACAATGAGCAGTTCTTC.

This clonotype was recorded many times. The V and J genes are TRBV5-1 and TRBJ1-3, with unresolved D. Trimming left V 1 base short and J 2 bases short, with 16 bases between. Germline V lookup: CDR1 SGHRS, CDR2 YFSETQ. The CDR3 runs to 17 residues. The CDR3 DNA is TGCGCCAGCAGCTTGTTGCAGTTAGGAACGGCTGGAAACACCATATATTTT. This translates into CASSLLQLGTAGNTIYF. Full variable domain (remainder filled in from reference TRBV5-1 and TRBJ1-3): KAGVTQTPRYLIKTRGQQVTLSCSPISGHRSVSWYQQTPGQGLQFLFEYFSETQRNKGNFPGRFSGRQFSNSRSEMNVSTLELGDSALYLCASSLLQLGTAGNTIYFGEGSWLTVV.

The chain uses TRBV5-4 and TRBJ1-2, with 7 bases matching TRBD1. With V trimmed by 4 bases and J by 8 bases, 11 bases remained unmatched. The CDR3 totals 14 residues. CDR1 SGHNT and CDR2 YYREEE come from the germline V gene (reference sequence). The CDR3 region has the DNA TGTGCCAGCAGCCCCCGGACAGGACTCCCCGGCTACACCTTC. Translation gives CASSPRTGLPGYTF.

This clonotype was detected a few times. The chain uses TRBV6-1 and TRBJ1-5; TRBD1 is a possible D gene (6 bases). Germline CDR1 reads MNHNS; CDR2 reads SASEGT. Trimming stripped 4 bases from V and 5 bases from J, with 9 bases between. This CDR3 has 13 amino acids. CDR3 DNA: TGTGCCAGCAGTGGACAGGTCCATCAGCCCCAGCATTTT. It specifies CASSGQVHQPQHF.

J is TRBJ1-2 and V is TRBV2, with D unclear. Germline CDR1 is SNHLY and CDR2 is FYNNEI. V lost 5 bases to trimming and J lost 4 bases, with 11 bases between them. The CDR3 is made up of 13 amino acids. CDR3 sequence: CASSPPELYGYTF. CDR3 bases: TGTGCCAGCAGTCCCCCCGAGCTCTATGGCTACACCTTC.

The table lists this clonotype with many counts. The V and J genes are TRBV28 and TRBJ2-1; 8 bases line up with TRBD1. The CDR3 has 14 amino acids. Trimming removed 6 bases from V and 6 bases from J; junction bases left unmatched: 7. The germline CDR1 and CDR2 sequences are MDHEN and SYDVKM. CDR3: CASRGTGGSNEQFF. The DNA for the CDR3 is TGTGCCAGCAGGGGGACAGGAGGATCCAATGAGCAGTTCTTC.

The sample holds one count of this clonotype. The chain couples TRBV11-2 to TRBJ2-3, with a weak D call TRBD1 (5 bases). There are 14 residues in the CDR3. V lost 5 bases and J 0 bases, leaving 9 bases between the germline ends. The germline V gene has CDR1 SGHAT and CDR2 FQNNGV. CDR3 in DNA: TGTGCCAGCAGCCTCGGACACAGCACAGATACGCAGTATTTT. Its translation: CASSLGHSTDTQYF.

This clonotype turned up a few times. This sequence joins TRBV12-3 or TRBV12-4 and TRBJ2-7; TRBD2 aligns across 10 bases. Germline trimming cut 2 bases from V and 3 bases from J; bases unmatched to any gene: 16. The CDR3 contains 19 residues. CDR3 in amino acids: CASSLRAGGLQGGNYEQYF. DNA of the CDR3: TGTGCCAGCAGTTTAAGAGCGGGAGGGCTACAGGGAGGGAACTACGAGCAGTACTTC.

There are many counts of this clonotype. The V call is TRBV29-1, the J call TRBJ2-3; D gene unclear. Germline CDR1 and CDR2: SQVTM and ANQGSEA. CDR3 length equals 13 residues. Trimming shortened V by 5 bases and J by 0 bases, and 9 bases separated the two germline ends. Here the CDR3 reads CSVTEFSTDTQYF. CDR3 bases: TGCAGCGTTACAGAGTTCAGCACAGATACGCAGTATTTT.

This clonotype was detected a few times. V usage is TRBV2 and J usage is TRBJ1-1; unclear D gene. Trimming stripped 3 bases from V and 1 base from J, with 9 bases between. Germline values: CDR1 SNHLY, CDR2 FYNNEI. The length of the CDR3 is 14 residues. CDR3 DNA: TGTGCCAGCAGTGATAACCGGTGGAACACTGAAGCTTTCTTT. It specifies CASSDNRWNTEAFF.

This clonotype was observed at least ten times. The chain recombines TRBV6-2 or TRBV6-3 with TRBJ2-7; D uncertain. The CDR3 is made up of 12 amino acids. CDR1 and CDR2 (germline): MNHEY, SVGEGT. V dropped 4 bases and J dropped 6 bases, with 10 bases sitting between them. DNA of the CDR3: TGTGCCAGCAGTTTTGGAAGACTCGAGCAGTACTTC. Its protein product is CASSFGRLEQYF.

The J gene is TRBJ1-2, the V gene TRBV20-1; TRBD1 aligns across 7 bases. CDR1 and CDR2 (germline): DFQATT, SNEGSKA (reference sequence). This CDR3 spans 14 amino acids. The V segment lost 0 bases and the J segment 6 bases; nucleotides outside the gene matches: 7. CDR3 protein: CSARDHGTEDGYTF. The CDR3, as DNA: TGCAGTGCTAGAGATCACGGGACAGAGGATGGCTACACCTTC.

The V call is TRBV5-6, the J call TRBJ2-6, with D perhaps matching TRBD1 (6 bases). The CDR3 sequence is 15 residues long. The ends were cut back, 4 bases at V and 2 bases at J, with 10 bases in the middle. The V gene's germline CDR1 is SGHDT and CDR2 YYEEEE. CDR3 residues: CASSITGTGANVLTF. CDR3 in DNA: TGTGCCAGCAGCATCACAGGGACTGGGGCCAACGTCCTGACTTTC. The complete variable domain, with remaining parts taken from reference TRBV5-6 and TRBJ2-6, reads DAGVTQSPTHLIKTRGQQVTLRCSPKSGHDTVSWYQQALGQGPQFIFQYYEEEERQRGNFPDRFSGHQFPNYSSELNVNALLLGDSALYLCASSITGTGANVLTFGAGSRLTVL.

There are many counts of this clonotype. The CDR3 sequence is CSARDAIGDEKLFF. As DNA, the CDR3 is TGCAGTGCTAGAGATGCGATAGGGGATGAAAAACTGTTTTTT. This chain uses TRBV20-1 with TRBJ1-4, with D tentatively TRBD1 (5 bases). The CDR3 consists of 14 residues. V lost 0 bases and J lost 6, with 11 bases in between. The germline CDR1 and CDR2 sequences are DFQATT and SNEGSKA (reference sequence).

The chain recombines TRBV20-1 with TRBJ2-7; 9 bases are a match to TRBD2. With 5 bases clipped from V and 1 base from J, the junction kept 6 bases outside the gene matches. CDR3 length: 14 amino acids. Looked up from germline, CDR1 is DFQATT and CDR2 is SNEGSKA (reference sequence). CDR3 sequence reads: CSALGTSRSYEQYF. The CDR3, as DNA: TGCAGTGCTCTCGGGACTAGCAGATCCTACGAGCAGTACTTC.

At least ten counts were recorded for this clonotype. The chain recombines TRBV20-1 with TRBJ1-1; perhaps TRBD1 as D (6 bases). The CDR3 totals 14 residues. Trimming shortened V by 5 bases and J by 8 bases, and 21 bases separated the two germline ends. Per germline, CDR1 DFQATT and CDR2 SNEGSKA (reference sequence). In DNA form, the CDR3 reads TGCAGTGCTTCCACCACCAGGGGATCTCTCGAAGCTTTCTTT. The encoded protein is CSASTTRGSLEAFF.